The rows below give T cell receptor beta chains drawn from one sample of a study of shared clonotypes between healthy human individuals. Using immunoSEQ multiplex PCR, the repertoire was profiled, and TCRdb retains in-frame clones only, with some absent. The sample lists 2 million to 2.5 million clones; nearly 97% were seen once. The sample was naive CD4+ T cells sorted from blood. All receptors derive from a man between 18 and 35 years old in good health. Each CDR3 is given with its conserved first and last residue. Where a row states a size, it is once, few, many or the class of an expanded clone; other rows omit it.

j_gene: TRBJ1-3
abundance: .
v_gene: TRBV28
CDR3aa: CASSLANSGNTIYF

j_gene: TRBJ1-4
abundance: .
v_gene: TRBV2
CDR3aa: CASSVAGNYNEKLFF

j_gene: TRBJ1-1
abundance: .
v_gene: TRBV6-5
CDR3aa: CASSYFGLGSGTEAFF

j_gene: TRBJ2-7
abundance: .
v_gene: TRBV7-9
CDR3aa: CASSLTSGGTYEQYF

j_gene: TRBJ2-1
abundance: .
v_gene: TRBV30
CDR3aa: CAWNQLAGINNEQFF

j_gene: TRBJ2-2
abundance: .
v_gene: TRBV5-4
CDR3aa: CASSLSAAANTGELFF

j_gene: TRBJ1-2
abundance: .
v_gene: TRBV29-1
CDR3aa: CSVEDSGQGWGYTF

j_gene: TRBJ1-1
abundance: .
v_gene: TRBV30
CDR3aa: CAWSQGSGTEAFF

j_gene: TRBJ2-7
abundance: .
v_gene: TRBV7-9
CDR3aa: CASSSGLAYEQYF

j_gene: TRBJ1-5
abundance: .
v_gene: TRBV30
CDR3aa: CAWSVRRGQGPQPQHF

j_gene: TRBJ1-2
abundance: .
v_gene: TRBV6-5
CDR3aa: CASSRGQGEQGYTF

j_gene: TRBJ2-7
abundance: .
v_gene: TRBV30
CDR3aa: CAWTRELFYEQYF

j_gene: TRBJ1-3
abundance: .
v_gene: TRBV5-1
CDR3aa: CASSNRDRGSSGNTIYF

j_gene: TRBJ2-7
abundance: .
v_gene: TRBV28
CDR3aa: CASSFQTGPYEQYF

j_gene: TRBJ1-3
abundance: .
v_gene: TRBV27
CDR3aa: CASSHLQGSGNTIYF

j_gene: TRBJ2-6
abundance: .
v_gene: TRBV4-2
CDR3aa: CASSPQPVGQGTSGANVLTF

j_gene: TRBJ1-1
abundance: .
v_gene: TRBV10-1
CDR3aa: CASSDQLYTEAFF

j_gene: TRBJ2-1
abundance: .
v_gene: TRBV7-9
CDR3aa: CASSSPTGSYNEQFF

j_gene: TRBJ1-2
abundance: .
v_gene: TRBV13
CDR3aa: CASSPWGEGLVSNYGYTF

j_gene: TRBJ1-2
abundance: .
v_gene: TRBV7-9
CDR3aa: CAGRQGSGYTF

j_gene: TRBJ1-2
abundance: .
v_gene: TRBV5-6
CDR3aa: CASSLDRGPIGYTF

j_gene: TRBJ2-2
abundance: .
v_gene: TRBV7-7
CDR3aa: CASSSNTGELFF

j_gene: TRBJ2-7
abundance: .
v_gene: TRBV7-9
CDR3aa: CASSLVGYEQYF

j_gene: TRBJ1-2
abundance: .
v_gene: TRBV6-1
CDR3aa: CAARLVGQRDGYTF

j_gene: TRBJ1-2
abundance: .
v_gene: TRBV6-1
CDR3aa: CASMQGQGAYGYTF

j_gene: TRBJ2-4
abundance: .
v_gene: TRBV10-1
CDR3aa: CASSEGGISNIQYF

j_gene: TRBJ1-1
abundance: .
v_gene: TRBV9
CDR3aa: CASSLGPEGTEAFF

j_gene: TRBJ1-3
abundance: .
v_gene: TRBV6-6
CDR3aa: CASTGGQSRNTIYF

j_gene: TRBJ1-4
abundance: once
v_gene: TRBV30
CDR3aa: CAWSGGVGEKLFF

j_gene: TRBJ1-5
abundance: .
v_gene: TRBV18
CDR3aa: CASSPTGPGKPQHF

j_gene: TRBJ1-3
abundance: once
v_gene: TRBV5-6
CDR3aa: CASSLGNSGNTIYF

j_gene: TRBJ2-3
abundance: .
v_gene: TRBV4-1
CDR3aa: CASSQDRRQPEWMGGTDTQYF

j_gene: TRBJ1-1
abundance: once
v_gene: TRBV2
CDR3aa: CASHRGQGAEAFF

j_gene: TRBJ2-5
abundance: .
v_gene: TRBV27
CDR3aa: CASSSARAGPQETQYF

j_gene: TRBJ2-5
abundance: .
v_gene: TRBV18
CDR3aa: CASSPLWTGSETQYF

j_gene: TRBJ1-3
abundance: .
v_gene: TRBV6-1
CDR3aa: CASKGGGTAGNTIYF

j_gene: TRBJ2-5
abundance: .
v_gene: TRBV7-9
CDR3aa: CASSLDRGESGTQYF

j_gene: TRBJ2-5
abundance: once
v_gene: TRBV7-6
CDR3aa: CASSRPGRETQYF

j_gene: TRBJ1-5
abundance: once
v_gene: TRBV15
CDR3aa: CATSRDLGTGDQPQHF

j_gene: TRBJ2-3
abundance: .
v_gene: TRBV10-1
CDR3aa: CASGGSDTQYF

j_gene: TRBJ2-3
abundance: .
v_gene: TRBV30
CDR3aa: CAWGWGANTDTQYF

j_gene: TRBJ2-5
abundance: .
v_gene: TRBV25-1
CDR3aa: CASSEFGGSGKGRETQYF

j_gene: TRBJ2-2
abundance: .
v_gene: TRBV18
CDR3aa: CASSPAGLAGVETGELFF

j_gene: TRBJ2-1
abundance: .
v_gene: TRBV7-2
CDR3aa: CASSMQVTGTSGSRNEQFF

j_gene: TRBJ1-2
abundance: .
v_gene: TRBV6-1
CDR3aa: CASSIQGIGSGYTF

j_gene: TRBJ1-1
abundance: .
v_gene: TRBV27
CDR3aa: CASKQENTEAFF

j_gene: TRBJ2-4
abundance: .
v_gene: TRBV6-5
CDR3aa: CASSLTGDKNIQYF

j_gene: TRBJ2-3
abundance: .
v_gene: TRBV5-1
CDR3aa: CASSTGLSSTDTQYF

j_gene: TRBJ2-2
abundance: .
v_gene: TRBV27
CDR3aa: CASSPRGLAGGGELFF

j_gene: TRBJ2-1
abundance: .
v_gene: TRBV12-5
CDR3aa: CASGPGQGHNEQFF